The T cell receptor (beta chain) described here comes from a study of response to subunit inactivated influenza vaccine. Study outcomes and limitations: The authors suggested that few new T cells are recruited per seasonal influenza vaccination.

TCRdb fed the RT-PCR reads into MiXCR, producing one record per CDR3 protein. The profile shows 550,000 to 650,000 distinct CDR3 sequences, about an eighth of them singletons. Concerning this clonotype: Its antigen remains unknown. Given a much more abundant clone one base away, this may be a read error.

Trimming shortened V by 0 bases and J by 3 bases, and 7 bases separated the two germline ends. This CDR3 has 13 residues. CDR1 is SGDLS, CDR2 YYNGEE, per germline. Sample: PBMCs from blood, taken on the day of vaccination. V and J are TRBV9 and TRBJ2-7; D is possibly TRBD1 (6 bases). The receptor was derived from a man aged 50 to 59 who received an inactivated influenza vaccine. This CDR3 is CASSVEQGYEQYF. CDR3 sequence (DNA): TGTGCCAGCAGCGTAGAACAGGGCTACGAGCAGTACTTC.